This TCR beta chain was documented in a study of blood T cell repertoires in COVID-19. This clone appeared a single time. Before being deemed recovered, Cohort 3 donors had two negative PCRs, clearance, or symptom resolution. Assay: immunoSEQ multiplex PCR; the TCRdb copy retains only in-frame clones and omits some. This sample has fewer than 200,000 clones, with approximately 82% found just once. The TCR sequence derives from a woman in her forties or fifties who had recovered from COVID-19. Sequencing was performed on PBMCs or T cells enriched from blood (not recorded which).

The CDR3 nucleotides are TGTGCCAGCAGCTTGGGAGGGACAGGATCGGGGTGGCAGTACGTC. Translated, it gives CASSLGGTGSGWQYV. The chain links TRBV5-6 to TRBJ2-7, with 8 positions matching TRBD1. This CDR3 is built from 15 residues. The V segment lost 0 bases and the J segment 9 bases; nucleotides outside the gene matches: 11. Germline assignment: CDR1 SGHDT and CDR2 YYEEEE.